The source of this TCR beta chain is a study of CD8+ T cells in alopecia areata. Study-wide findings and caveats: Sequencing of scalp samples also includes resident alphabeta T cells from normal skin.

Sequencing relied on a cDNA template that was reverse transcribed from extracted RNA. Only in-frame clones appear in the TCRdb table, and some are missing; sequencing was by immunoSEQ multiplex PCR. The sample carries 90,000 to 100,000 clones, about two fifths recorded once. In its sample, this clone was seen many times. As yet, its antigen is unknown. CDR1 is SQVTM, CDR2 ANQGSEA, per germline. This CDR3 is 13 amino acids long. Trimming cost V 4 bases and J 5 bases; bases outside gene matches: 8. The chain joins TRBV29-1 to TRBJ2-7; TRBD1 matches 7 bases. Specimen: CD4+ T cells sorted from blood. The origin of this receptor is a human donor with alopecia areata. CDR3 nucleotide sequence: TGCAGCGTTGGTGTGACAGGGAAGAACGAGCAGTACTTC. It translates to CSVGVTGKNEQYF.